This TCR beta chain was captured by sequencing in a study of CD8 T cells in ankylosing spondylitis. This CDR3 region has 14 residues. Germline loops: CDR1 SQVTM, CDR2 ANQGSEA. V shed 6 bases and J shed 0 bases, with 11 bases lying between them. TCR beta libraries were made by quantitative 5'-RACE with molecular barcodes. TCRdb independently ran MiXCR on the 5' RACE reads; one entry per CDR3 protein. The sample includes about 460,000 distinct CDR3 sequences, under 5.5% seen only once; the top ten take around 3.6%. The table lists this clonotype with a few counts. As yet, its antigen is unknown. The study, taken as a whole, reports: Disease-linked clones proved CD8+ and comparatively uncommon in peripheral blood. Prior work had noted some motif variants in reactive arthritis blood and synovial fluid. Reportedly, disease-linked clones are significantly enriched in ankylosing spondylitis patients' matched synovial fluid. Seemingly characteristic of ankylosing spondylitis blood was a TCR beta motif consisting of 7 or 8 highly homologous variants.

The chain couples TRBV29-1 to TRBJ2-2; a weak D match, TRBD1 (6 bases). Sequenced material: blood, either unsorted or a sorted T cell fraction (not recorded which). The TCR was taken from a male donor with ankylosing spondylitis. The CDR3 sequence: CSVARDTNTGELFF. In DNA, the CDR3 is TGCAGCGTGGCCCGGGACACGAACACCGGGGAGCTGTTTTTT.